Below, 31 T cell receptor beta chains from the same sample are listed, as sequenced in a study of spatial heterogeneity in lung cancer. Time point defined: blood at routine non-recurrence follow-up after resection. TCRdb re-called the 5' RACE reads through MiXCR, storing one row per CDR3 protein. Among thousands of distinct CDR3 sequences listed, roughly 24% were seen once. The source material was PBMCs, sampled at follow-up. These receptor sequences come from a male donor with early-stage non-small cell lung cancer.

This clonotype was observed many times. The CDR3 DNA sequence: TGTGCCACCAGTGAAATAGCGGGGTTCACAGATACGCAGTATTTT. This sequence encodes CATSEIAGFTDTQYF. V usage is TRBV24-1 and J usage is TRBJ2-3; 8 nucleotides match TRBD2. There are 15 residues in the CDR3. After removal of 4 bases from V and 2 bases from J, the junction contained 4 bases not matched to a gene. Germline-derived CDR1 and CDR2 are KGHDR and SFDVKD.

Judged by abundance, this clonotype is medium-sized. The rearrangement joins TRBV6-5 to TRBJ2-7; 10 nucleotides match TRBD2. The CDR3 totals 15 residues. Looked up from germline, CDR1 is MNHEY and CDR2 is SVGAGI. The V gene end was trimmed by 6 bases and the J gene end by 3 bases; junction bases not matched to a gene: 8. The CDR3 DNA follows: TGTGCCAGCAGCCCCAGCGGGGGGGGGAACTACGAGCAGTACTTC. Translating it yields CASSPSGGGNYEQYF.

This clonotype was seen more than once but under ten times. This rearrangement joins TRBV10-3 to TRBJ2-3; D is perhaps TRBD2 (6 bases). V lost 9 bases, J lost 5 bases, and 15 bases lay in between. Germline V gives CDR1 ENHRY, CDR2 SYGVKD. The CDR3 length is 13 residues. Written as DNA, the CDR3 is TGTGCCATAAACCAGGGAGGTGAAGATACGCAGTATTTT. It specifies CAINQGGEDTQYF.

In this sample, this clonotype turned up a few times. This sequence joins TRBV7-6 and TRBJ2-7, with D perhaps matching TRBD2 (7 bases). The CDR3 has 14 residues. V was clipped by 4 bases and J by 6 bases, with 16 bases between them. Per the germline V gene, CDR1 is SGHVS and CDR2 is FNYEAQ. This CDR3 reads CASSSNYREGEQYF. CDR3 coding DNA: TGTGCCAGCAGCTCTAACTACAGGGAGGGCGAGCAGTACTTC. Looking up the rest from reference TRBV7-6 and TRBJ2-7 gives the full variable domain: GAGVSQSPRYKVTKRGQDVALRCDPISGHVSLYWYRQALGQGPEFLTYFNYEAQQDKSGLPNDRFSAERPEGSISTLTIQRTEQRDSAMYRCASSSNYREGEQYFGPGTRLTVT.

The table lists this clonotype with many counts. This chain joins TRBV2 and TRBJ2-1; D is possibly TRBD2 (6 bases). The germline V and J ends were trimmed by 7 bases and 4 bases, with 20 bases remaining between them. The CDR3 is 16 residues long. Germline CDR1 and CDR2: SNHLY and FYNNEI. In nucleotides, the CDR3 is TGTGCCAGCATGGCGGGGCTTACCCGAGAGTACAATGAGCAGTTCTTC. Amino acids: CASMAGLTREYNEQFF.

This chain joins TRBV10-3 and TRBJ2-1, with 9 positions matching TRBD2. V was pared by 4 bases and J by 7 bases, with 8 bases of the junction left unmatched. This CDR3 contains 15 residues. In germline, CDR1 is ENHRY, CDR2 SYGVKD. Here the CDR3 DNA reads TGTGCCATCAGTGCCTCTAGCGGGATAGGAAATGAGCAGTTCTTC. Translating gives CAISASSGIGNEQFF.

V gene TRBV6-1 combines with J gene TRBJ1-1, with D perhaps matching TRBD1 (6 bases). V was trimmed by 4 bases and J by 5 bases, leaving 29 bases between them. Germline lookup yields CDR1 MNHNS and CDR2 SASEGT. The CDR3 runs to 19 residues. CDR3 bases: TGTGCCAGCAGTGCAGAGACAGGAGTTTACCGGGCTCGGGAGACTGAAGCTTTCTTT. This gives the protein CASSAETGVYRARETEAFF.

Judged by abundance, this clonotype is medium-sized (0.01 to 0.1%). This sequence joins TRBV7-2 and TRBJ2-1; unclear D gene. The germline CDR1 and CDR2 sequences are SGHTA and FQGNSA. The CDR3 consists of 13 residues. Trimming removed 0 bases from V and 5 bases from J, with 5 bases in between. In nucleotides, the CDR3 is TGTGCCAGCAGCTTAGCCAGAAACAATGAGCAGTTCTTC. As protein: CASSLARNNEQFF.

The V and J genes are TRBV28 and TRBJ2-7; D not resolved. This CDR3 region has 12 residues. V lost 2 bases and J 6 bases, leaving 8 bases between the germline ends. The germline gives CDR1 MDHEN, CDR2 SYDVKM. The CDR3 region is CASSLGPREQYF. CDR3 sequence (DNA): TGTGCCAGCAGTTTAGGGCCTCGCGAGCAGTACTTC.

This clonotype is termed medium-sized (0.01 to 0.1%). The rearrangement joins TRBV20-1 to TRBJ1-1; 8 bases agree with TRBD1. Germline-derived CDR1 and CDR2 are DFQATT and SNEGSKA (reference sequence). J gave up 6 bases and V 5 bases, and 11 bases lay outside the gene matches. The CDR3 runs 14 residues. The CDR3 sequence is CSADILTGAAEAFF. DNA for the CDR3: TGCAGTGCTGATATTCTGACAGGGGCAGCTGAAGCTTTCTTT.

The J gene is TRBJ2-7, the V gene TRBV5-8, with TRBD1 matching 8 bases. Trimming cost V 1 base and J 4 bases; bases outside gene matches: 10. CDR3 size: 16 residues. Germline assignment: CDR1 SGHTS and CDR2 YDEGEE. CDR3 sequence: CASSLSDRGHSYEQYF. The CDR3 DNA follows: TGTGCCAGCAGCTTGTCCGACAGGGGTCATTCTTACGAGCAGTACTTC. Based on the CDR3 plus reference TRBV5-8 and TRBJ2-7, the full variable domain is EAGVTQSPTHLIKTRGQQATLRCSPISGHTSVYWYQQALGLGLQFLLWYDEGEERNRGNFPPRFSGRQFPNYSSELNVNALELEDSALYLCASSLSDRGHSYEQYFGPGTRLTVT.

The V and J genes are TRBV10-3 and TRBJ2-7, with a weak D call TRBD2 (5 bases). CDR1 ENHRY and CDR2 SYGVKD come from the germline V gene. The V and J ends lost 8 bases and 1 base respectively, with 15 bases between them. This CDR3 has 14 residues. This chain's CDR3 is CAIGGRSTSYEQYF. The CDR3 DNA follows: TGTGCCATCGGAGGACGGTCCACTTCCTACGAGCAGTACTTC.

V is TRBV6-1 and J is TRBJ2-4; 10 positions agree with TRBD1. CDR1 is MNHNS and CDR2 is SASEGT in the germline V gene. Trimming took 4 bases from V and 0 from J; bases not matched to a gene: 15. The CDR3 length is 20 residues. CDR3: CASSGMSETGGFLAKNIQYF. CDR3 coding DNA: TGTGCCAGCAGTGGAATGAGCGAGACAGGGGGCTTTCTAGCCAAAAACATTCAGTACTTC.

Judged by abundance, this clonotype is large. The chain's CDR3 is CASSFGTSGPDTQYF. The DNA of the CDR3 is TGTGCCAGCAGCTTTGGGACTAGCGGACCAGATACGCAGTATTTT. The rearrangement joins TRBV5-6 to TRBJ2-3; TRBD2 agrees at 11 bases. Germline V lookup: CDR1 SGHDT, CDR2 YYEEEE. The V segment lost 2 bases and the J segment 4 bases; nucleotides outside the gene matches: 3. This CDR3 contains 15 residues.

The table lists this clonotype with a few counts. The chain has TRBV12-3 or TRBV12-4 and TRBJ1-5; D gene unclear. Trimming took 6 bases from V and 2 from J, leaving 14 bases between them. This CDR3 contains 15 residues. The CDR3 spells CASSPKGVGNQPQHF. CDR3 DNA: TGTGCCAGCAGCCCCAAGGGCGTCGGCAATCAGCCCCAGCATTTT.

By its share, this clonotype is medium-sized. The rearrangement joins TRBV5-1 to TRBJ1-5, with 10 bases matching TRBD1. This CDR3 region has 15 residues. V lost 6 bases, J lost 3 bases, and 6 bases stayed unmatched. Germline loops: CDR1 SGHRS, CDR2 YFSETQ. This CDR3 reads CASMGDRGDNQPQHF. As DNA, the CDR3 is TGCGCCAGCATGGGGGACAGGGGTGACAATCAGCCCCAGCATTTT.

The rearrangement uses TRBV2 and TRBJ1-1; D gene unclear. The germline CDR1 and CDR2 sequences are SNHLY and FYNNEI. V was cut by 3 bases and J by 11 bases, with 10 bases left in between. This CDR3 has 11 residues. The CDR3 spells CASSDEVSAFF. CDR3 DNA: TGTGCCAGCAGTGATGAGGTTTCGGCTTTCTTT.

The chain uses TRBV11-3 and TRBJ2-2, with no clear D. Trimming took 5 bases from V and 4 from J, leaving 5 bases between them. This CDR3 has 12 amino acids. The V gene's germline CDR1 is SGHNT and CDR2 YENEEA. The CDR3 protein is CASSPRTGELFF. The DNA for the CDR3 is TGTGCCAGCAGCCCTCGCACCGGGGAGCTGTTTTTT.

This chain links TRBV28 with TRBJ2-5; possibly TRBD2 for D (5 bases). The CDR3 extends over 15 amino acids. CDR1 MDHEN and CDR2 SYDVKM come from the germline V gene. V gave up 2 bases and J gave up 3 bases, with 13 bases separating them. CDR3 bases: TGTGCCAGCAGTTTAAATCCGGGGAAAAAAGAGACCCAGTACTTC. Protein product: CASSLNPGKKETQYF. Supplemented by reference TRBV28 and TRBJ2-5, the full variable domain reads DVKVTQSSRYLVKRTGEKVFLECVQDMDHENMFWYRQDPGLGLRLIYFSYDVKMKEKGDIPEGYSVSREKKERFSLILESASTNQTSMYLCASSLNPGKKETQYFGPGTRLLVL.

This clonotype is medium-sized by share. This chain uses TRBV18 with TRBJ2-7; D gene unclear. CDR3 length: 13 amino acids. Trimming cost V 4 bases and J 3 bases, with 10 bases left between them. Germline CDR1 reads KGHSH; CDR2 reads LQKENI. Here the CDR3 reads CASSQGSGYEQYF. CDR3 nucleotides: TGTGCCAGCTCACAGGGATCAGGCTACGAGCAGTACTTC.

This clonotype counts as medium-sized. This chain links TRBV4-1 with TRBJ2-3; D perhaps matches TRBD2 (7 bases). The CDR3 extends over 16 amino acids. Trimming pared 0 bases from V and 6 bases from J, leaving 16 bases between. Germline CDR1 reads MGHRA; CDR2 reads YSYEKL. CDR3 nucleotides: TGCGCCAGCAGCCAAGATCTAGGGGGGGTCTCGGATACGCAGTATTTT. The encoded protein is CASSQDLGGVSDTQYF.

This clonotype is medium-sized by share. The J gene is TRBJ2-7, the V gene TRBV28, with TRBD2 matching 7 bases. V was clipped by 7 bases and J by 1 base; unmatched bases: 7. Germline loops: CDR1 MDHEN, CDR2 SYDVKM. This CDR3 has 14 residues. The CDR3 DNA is TGTGCCAGCACCCCAGCGGGGCTATCCTACGAGCAGTACTTC. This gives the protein CASTPAGLSYEQYF.

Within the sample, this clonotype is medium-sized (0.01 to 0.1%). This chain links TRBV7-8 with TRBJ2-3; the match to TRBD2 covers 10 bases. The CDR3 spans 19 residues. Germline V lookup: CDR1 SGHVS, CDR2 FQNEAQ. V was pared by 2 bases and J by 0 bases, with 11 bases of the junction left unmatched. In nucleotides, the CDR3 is TGTGCCAGCAGCTTATTAGGCGCTAGCGGGAGTGCTAGCACAGATACGCAGTATTTT. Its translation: CASSLLGASGSASTDTQYF.

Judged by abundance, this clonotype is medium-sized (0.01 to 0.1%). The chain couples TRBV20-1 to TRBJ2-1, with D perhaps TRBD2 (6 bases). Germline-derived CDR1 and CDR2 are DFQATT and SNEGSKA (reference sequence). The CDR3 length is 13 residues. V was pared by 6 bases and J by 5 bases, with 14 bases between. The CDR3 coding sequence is TGCAGTGCAGATACTAGCACCCACAATGAGCAGTTCTTC. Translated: CSADTSTHNEQFF.

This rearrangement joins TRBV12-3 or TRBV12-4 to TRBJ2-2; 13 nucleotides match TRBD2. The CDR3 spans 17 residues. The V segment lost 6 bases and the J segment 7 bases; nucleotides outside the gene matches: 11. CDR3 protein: CASSHTSGRAFGGELFF. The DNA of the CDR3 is TGTGCCAGCAGCCACACTAGCGGGAGGGCCTTCGGCGGGGAGCTGTTTTTT.

As DNA, the CDR3 is TGCAGTGCTACCCTGGGACTTTCGGGCGAGCAGTACTTC. Its protein product is CSATLGLSGEQYF. The rearrangement joins TRBV20-1 to TRBJ2-7; possibly TRBD2 for D (6 bases). Trimming removed 4 bases at V and 6 bases at J, with 16 bases between. The germline V gene encodes CDR1 DFQATT and CDR2 SNEGSKA (reference sequence). This CDR3 contains 13 residues.

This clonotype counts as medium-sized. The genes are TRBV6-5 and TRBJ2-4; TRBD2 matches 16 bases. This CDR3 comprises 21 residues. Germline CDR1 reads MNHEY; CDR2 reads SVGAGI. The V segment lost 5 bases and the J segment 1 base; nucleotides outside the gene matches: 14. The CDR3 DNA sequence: TGTGCCAGCAGTCCGCTCCCGGGACTAGCGGGAGGGCCTCCGGCCAAAAACATTCAGTACTTC. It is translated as CASSPLPGLAGGPPAKNIQYF.

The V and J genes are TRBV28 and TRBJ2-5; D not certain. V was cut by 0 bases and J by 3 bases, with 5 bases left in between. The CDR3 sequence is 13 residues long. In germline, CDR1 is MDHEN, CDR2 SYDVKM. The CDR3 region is CASSLWSEETQYF. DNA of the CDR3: TGTGCCAGCAGTTTATGGAGTGAAGAGACCCAGTACTTC.

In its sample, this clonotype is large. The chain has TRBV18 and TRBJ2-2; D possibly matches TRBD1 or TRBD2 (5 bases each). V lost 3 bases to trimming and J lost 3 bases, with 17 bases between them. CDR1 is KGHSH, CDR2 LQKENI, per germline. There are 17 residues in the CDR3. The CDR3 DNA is TGTGCCAGCTCACCCCCGACAGCGGAGCCCTACACCGGGGAGCTGTTTTTT. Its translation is CASSPPTAEPYTGELFF. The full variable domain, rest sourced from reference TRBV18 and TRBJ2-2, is NAGVMQNPRHLVRRRGQEARLRCSPMKGHSHVYWYRQLPEEGLKFMVYLQKENIIDESGMPKERFSAEFPKEGPSILRIQQVVRGDSAAYFCASSPPTAEPYTGELFFGEGSRLTVL.

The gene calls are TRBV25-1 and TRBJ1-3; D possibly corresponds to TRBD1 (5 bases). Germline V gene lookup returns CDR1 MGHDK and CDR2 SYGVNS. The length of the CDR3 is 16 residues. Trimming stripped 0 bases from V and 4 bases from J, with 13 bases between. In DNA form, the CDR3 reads TGTGCCAGCAGTGAATATGGGGACCGTCAAGGAAACACCATATATTTT. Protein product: CASSEYGDRQGNTIYF.

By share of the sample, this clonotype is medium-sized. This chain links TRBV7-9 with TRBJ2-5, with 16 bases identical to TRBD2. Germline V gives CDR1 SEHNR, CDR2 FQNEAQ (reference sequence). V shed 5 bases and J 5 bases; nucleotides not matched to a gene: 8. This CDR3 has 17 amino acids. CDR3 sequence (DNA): TGTGCCAGCAGCGGGGGACTAGCGGGAGGGCCCCTGGAGACCCAGTACTTC. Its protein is CASSGGLAGGPLETQYF.